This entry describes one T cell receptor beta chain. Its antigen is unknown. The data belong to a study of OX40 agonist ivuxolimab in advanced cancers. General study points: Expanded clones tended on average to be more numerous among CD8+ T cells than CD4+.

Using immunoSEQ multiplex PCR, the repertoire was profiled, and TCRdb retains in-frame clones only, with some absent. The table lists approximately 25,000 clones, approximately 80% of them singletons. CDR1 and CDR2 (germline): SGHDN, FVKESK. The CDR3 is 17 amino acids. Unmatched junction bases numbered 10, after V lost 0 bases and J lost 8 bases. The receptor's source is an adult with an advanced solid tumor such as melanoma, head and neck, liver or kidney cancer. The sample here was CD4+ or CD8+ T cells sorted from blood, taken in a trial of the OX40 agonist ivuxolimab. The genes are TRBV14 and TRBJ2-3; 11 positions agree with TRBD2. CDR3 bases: TGTGCCAGCAGCCAAGATGTAATAGCGGGGGGGCACGGTACGCAGTATTTT. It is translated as CASSQDVIAGGHGTQYF.